The 3 T cell receptor beta chains below were found in one sample sequenced in a study of Graves' ophthalmopathy and Graves' hyperthyroidism. Amplifying from RNA transcripts, the study obtained TCR beta CDR3 regions. First-round RT-PCR used HTBI primers; second-round multiplex PCR followed. One entry per CDR3 protein results from TCRdb running MiXCR on the multiplex PCR reads. The sample carries about 410,000 distinct CDR3 sequences, about a sixth recorded once. The sample taken for sequencing was peripheral blood. The receptors derive from a woman aged 18-29 years with Graves' ophthalmopathy.

This clonotype was counted many times. The V and J genes are TRBV2 and TRBJ1-1, with D possibly TRBD1 on 6 matching bases. Germline V gene lookup returns CDR1 SNHLY and CDR2 FYNNEI. Between the trimmed V and J ends, which lost 4 bases and 3 bases, there was a span of 15 bases. CDR3 length equals 15 residues. CDR3 sequence: CASSGGLGADTEAFF. The CDR3 coding sequence is TGTGCCAGCAGTGGAGGTTTGGGGGCTGACACTGAAGCTTTCTTT.

CDR3 protein: CASSLTLGQANTEAFF. The CDR3, as DNA: TGTGCCAGCAGTTTAACCCTGGGACAGGCGAACACTGAAGCTTTCTTT. This chain connects TRBV28 to TRBJ1-1, with TRBD1 matching over 8 bases. J lost 1 base, V lost 2 bases, and 6 bases had no gene match. CDR3 length: 16 residues. From germline, CDR1 is MDHEN and CDR2 SYDVKM.

This clonotype has ten or more counts. V gene TRBV20-1 combines with J gene TRBJ2-7; TRBD2 agrees at 9 bases. The CDR3 runs to 13 residues. The V gene's germline CDR1 is DFQATT and CDR2 SNEGSKA (reference sequence). V gave up 4 bases and J gave up 2 bases; unmatched junction bases: 3. The CDR3: CSAIAGDTYEQYF. DNA of the CDR3: TGCAGTGCTATAGCGGGGGATACCTACGAGCAGTACTTC.